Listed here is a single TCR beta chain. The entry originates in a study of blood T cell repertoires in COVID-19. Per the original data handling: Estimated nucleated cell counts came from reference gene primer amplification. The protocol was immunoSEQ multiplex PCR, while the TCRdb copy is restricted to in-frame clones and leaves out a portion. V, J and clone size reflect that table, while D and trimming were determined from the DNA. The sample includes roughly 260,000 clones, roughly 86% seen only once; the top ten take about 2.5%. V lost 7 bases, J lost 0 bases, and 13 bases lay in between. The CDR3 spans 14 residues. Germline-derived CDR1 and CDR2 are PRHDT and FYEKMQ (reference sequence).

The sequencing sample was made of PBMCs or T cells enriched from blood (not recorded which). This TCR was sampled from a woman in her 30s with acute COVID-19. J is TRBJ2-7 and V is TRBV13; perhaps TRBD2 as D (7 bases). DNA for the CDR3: TGTGCCAGCACCCTCCGGGGGGCCTCCTACGAGCAGTACTTC. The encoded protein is CASTLRGASYEQYF.